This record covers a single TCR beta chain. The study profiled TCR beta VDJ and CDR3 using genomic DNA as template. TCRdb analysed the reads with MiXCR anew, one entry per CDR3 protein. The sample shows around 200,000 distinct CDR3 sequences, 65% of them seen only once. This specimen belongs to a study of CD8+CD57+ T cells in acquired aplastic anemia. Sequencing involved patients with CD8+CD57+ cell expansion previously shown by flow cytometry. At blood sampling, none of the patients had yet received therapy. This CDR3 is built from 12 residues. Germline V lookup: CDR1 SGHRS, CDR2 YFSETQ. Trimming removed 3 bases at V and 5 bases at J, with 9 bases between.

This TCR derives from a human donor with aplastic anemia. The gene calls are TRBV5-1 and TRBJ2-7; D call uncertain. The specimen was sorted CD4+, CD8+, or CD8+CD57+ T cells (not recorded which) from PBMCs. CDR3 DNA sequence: TGCGCCAGCAGCTCTCTTTATAACGAGCAGTACTTC. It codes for CASSSLYNEQYF.